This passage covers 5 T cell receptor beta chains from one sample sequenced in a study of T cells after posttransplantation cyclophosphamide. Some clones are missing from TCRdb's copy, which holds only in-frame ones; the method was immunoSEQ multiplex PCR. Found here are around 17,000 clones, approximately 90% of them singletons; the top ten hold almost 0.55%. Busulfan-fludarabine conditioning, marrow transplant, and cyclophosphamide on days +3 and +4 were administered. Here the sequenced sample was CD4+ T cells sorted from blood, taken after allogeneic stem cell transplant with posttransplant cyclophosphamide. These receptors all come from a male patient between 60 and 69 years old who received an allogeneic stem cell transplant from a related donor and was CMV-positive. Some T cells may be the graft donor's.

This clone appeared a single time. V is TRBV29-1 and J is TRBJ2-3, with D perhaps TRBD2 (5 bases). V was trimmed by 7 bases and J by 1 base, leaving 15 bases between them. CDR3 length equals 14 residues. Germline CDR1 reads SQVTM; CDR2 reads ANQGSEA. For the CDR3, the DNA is TGCAGCGCAGACGGGAAAAAGGGCACAGATACGCAGTATTTT. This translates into CSADGKKGTDTQYF.

CDR3 bases: TGTGCCAGCGCGGATCAGAGATTCCCCTCCGAGCAGTACTTC. Its protein product is CASADQRFPSEQYF. This sequence joins TRBV2 and TRBJ2-7, with D unresolved. Looked up from germline, CDR1 is SNHLY and CDR2 is FYNNEI. Trimming took off 8 bases at V and 6 bases at J, with 20 bases between the two ends. This CDR3 has 14 residues.

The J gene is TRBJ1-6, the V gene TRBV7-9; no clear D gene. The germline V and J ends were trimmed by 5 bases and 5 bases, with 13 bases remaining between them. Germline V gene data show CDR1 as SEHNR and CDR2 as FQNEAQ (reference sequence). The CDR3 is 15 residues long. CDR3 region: CASSPRQGNNSPLHF. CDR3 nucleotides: TGTGCCAGCAGCCCCCGACAAGGAAATAATTCACCCCTCCACTTT.

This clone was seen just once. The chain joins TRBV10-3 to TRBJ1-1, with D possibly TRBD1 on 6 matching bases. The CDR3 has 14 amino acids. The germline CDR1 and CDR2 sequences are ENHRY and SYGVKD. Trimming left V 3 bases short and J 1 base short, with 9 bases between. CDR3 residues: CAISDPGANTEAFF. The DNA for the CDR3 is TGTGCCATCAGTGACCCAGGGGCGAACACTGAAGCTTTCTTT.

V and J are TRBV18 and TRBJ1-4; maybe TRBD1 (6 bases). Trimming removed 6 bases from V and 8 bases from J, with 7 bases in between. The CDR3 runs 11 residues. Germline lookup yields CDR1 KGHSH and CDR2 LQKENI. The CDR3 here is CASSDREKLFF. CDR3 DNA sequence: TGTGCCAGCTCCGACAGGGAAAAACTGTTTTTT.